A selection of T cell receptor beta chains follows, all from one sample in a study of T-cell memory formation after mild COVID-19. TCRdb redid the calling of the 5' RACE reads with MiXCR, one entry per CDR3 protein. This table has some 490,000 distinct CDR3 sequences, 15% to 20% appearing once. The sequenced material came from PBMCs or a T cell subset sorted from them (not recorded which). Every receptor here comes from an adult woman who had mild COVID-19 (a few samples of this study predate the infection). Cell type and time point are not known. The CDR3 runs from the conserved cysteine through the conserved F or W. A D gene is named only where the DNA matches it firmly. Size values are once, few and many counts, or a class for expanded clones, and some rows have none.

TRBJ2-1,TRBD2,TRBV2,few,16,CASSRGLAVSYNEQFF,TGTGCCAGCAGTCGTGGACTAGCGGTCTCCTACAATGAGCAGTTCTTC
TRBJ1-3,NA,TRBV6-5,few,14,CASSTGWTGNTIYF,TGTGCCAGCAGCACAGGATGGACTGGAAACACCATATATTTT
TRBJ2-3,TRBD2,TRBV20-1,few,14,CSASASGVGGTQYF,TGCAGTGCTAGCGCTAGCGGGGTAGGCGGTACGCAGTATTTT
TRBJ2-1,NA,TRBV21-1,NA,17,CASSKVWLAGGYNEQFF,TGTGCCAGCAGCAAAGTTTGGCTAGCGGGAGGTTACAATGAGCAGTTCTTC
TRBJ2-1,NA,TRBV7-3,few,17,CASSLTRQMPISGEQFF,TGTGCCAGCAGCTTAACTAGGCAGATGCCCATTTCGGGTGAGCAGTTCTTC
TRBJ2-1,NA,TRBV6-2/TRBV6-3,few,21,CASSYWEGASADRSSYNEQFF,TGTGCCAGCAGTTATTGGGAGGGGGCTTCAGCGGACCGTAGCTCCTACAATGAGCAGTTCTTC
TRBJ2-7,NA,TRBV11-2,few,14,CASSLDLAPYEQYF,TGTGCCAGCAGCTTAGATCTAGCTCCCTACGAGCAGTACTTC
TRBJ2-1,NA,TRBV5-3,NA,14,CARSFWGVDNEQFF,TGTGCCAGAAGCTTTTGGGGGGTTGACAATGAGCAGTTCTTC
TRBJ2-5,NA,TRBV2,NA,16,CASSEGFSTSLETQYF,TGTGCCAGCAGTGAAGGCTTTTCGACTAGTTTGGAGACCCAGTACTTC
TRBJ2-5,NA,TRBV2,NA,17,CASSVVRGGQVQETQYF,TGTGCCAGCAGTGTGGTCCGTGGCGGCCAGGTACAAGAGACCCAGTACTTC
TRBJ1-1,NA,TRBV5-1,few,14,CASSLEGMNTEAFF,TGCGCCAGCAGCTTGGAGGGGATGAACACTGAAGCTTTCTTT
TRBJ1-2,NA,TRBV3-1,few,13,CASSSPSGYGYTF,TGTGCCAGCAGCTCACCCTCGGGCTATGGCTACACCTTC
TRBJ1-2,TRBD1,TRBV5-4,NA,15,CASSSGQGTSVGYTF,TGTGCCAGCAGTTCCGGACAGGGGACGTCCGTTGGCTACACCTTC
TRBJ2-7,NA,TRBV3-1,once,14,CASSQVLSDYEQYF,TGTGCCAGCAGCCAAGTGTTATCAGATTACGAGCAGTACTTC
TRBJ2-2,NA,TRBV4-2,many,15,CASSQEARIPGELFF,TGTGCCAGCAGCCAAGAGGCCCGTATTCCCGGGGAGCTGTTTTTT
TRBJ1-5,NA,TRBV30,few,12,CAWTLAGQPQHF,TGTGCCTGGACCTTGGCGGGCCAGCCCCAGCATTTT
TRBJ1-2,NA,TRBV12-3/TRBV12-4,few,13,CASSSAGKYGYTF,TGTGCCAGCAGTTCCGCAGGGAAGTATGGCTACACCTTC
TRBJ2-5,NA,TRBV5-1,NA,15,CASSGSRIRQETQYF,TGCGCCAGCAGCGGGAGCCGCATTCGGCAAGAGACCCAGTACTTC
TRBJ2-1,NA,TRBV9,NA,14,CASSRWGAHNEQFF,TGTGCCAGCAGCAGGTGGGGGGCACACAATGAGCAGTTCTTC
TRBJ1-1,NA,TRBV7-9,NA,13,CAGSPELNTEAFF,TGTGCCGGCAGCCCGGAGCTGAACACTGAAGCTTTCTTT
TRBJ2-1,NA,TRBV19,NA,16,CASSLGGLASYNEQFF,TGTGCCAGTAGCCTGGGGGGACTCGCTTCATACAATGAGCAGTTCTTC
TRBJ2-7,TRBD1,TRBV29-1,NA,13,CSVGDRGAYEQYF,TGCAGCGTTGGGGACAGGGGAGCGTACGAGCAGTACTTC
TRBJ2-3,TRBD2,TRBV27,NA,16,CASSLSVDGGADTQYF,TGTGCCAGCAGTTTATCGGTGGACGGGGGGGCAGATACGCAGTATTTT
TRBJ2-7,NA,TRBV5-6,few,15,CASSLGREGTYEQYF,TGTGCCAGCAGCTTGGGCCGAGAGGGAACCTACGAGCAGTACTTC
TRBJ2-3,TRBD2,TRBV13,NA,16,CASSSQAGGPADTQYF,TGTGCCAGCAGCTCACAAGCGGGGGGGCCTGCAGATACGCAGTATTTT
TRBJ2-6,NA,TRBV20-1,few,12,CSAMGFANVLTF,TGCAGTGCTATGGGTTTCGCCAACGTCCTGACTTTC
TRBJ2-5,NA,TRBV20-1,NA,16,CSASDLLGEYQETQYF,TGCAGTGCCAGCGATTTGCTCGGGGAGTACCAAGAGACCCAGTACTTC
TRBJ2-5,NA,TRBV6-6,few,10,CASRRETQYF,TGTGCCAGCAGGCGGGAGACCCAGTACTTC
TRBJ1-2,TRBD1,TRBV6-5,few,15,CASSSPSQGGYGYTF,TGTGCCAGCAGCTCTCCTTCACAGGGGGGATATGGCTACACCTTC
TRBJ2-7,TRBD2,TRBV7-9,NA,14,CASSPPGLANEQYF,TGTGCCAGCAGTCCCCCGGGACTAGCTAACGAGCAGTACTTC
TRBJ1-1,NA,TRBV29-1,NA,12,CSVGGFRTEAFF,TGCAGCGTTGGGGGTTTTAGAACTGAAGCTTTCTTT
TRBJ1-1,NA,TRBV5-6,few,16,CASSLAIGDGGTEAFF,TGTGCCAGCAGCTTGGCTATTGGGGATGGAGGGACTGAAGCTTTCTTT
TRBJ2-2,NA,TRBV18,few,15,CASSPLSRNTGELFF,TGTGCCAGCTCACCACTCAGCCGGAACACCGGGGAGCTGTTTTTT
TRBJ2-5,TRBD2,TRBV7-2,few,20,CASSLQGPSGSGGGGETQYF,TGTGCCAGCAGCTTACAAGGGCCTAGCGGGAGCGGTGGGGGTGGGGAGACCCAGTACTTC
TRBJ2-1,NA,TRBV7-2,NA,17,CASSPRDTKRIRGEQFF,TGTGCCAGCAGCCCAAGGGACACTAAGAGGATTAGGGGTGAGCAGTTCTTC
TRBJ2-3,NA,TRBV20-1,NA,15,CSARDGDASTDTQYF,TGCAGTGCTAGAGATGGGGACGCTAGCACAGATACGCAGTATTTT
TRBJ1-3,NA,TRBV7-2,few,14,CASSPGPSGNTIYF,TGTGCCAGCAGCCCCGGCCCCTCTGGAAACACCATATATTTT
TRBJ1-1,TRBD1,TRBV7-9,few,15,CASSESQGAGTEAFF,TGTGCCAGCAGCGAGAGCCAGGGGGCCGGCACTGAAGCTTTCTTT
TRBJ2-1,NA,TRBV24-1,NA,17,CATSDSPDSRGRNEQFF,TGTGCCACCAGTGATTCCCCGGACAGTCGGGGCCGCAATGAGCAGTTCTTC
TRBJ2-7,NA,TRBV12-3/TRBV12-4,NA,15,CASSFAGTVTYEQYF,TGTGCCAGCAGTTTTGCCGGGACGGTCACCTACGAGCAGTACTTC
TRBJ1-1,TRBD1,TRBV16,few,15,CASSPHRGQNTEAFF,TGTGCCAGCAGCCCCCACAGGGGACAAAACACTGAAGCTTTCTTT